This TCR beta chain appears in the sequencing data of a study of T cells in Graves' hyperthyroidism and ophthalmopathy. Findings of the study overall: Within blood appeared most thyroid clonotypes that had expanded above 0.001.

Researchers took RNA transcripts and amplified the TCR beta CDR3 regions from them. First-round RT-PCR with HTBI primers amplified the TCR CDR3 region. One entry per CDR3 protein results from TCRdb running MiXCR on the multiplex PCR reads. This sample has about 640,000 distinct CDR3 sequences, with around 20% found just once. Regarding this clonotype: Its antigen is not identified.

Germline V gives CDR1 MGHDK, CDR2 SYGVNS. The CDR3 length is 22 residues. V gave up 7 bases and J gave up 1 base; unmatched junction bases: 25. Exclusion followed for patients with uncontrolled infection, other autoimmune disease, pregnancy or lactation. Diagnoses were made from clinical symptoms, serum measures (thyroxine and TRAb), thyroid ultrasound and orbital computed tomography. PBMCs were sourced from less than 13 ml fresh peripheral blood. The rearrangement joins TRBV25-1 to TRBJ2-6; TRBD1 aligns across 7 bases. Material: blood. This TCR was recovered from a man under 40 with Graves' ophthalmopathy. The CDR3 is CASMIPGQPIGLPQSGANVLTF. DNA of the CDR3: TGTGCCAGCATGATCCCGGGACAGCCGATCGGTCTTCCTCAATCTGGGGCCAACGTCCTGACTTTC.